These T cell receptor beta chains were read from a single sample in a study of shared clonotypes between healthy human individuals. Sequencing was performed with immunoSEQ multiplex PCR; in TCRdb, only in-frame clones are kept and a portion is missing. Of over 2,000,000 clones in the sample, about 93% were seen once. The sample taken for sequencing was naive CD8+ T cells from PBMCs. These receptors originate from a man between 18 and 29 years old in good health. Some clones in this sample may be carry-over from other donors' samples. Each CDR3 is given with its conserved first and last residue. The order of the fields is D gene, J gene, V gene, clone size, CDR3 protein, CDR3 DNA. The D gene is left open where the match is weak. Size is stated for part of the rows, as once, few or many counts, or as a class when the clone is expanded.

>-|TRBJ1-4|TRBV4-3|-
CASSQESAVNEKLFF
TGCGCCAGCAGCCAAGAATCAGCGGTCAATGAAAAACTGTTTTTT
>-|TRBJ2-4|TRBV11-3|-
CASSLAGPGNIQYF
TGTGCCAGCAGCTTAGCAGGGCCGGGAAACATTCAGTACTTC
>-|TRBJ2-1|TRBV5-1|-
CASSVIPGTRNEQFF
TGCGCCAGCAGCGTAATCCCCGGGACACGGAATGAGCAGTTCTTC
>TRBD1|TRBJ2-7|TRBV10-2|-
CASSESEGGASYEQYF
TGCGCCAGCAGTGAGTCGGAAGGGGGCGCATCCTACGAGCAGTACTTC
>TRBD1|TRBJ2-7|TRBV2|-
CASSEHRGLSYEQYF
TGTGCCAGCAGTGAACACAGGGGGCTTTCCTACGAGCAGTACTTC
>TRBD1|TRBJ1-2|TRBV28|-
CASTPRQGDGYTF
TGTGCCAGCACGCCACGACAGGGTGATGGCTACACCTTC
>-|TRBJ1-1|TRBV11-2|-
CASSLTVFMNTEAFF
TGTGCCAGCAGCTTGACGGTTTTTATGAACACTGAAGCTTTCTTT
>TRBD2|TRBJ2-7|TRBV9|once
CASSAGTSGRNTYEQYF
TGTGCCAGCAGCGCAGGGACTAGCGGGAGGAACACCTACGAGCAGTACTTC
>TRBD1|TRBJ2-2|TRBV2|-
CASAPGQGALTGELFF
TGTGCCAGCGCGCCGGGACAGGGGGCGCTTACCGGGGAGCTGTTTTTT
>-|TRBJ1-5|TRBV7-8|-
CASSHRGASNQPQHF
TGTGCCAGCAGCCACCGGGGGGCTAGCAATCAGCCCCAGCATTTT
>TRBD2|TRBJ2-2|TRBV28|-
CASSPLAGEGKYTGELFF
TGTGCCAGCAGCCCCCTTGCGGGGGAAGGAAAATACACCGGGGAGCTGTTTTTT
>-|TRBJ1-1|TRBV10-3|-
CAISVRHAGGTEAFF
TGTGCCATCAGTGTTCGGCACGCAGGTGGAACTGAAGCTTTCTTT
>TRBD1|TRBJ2-4|TRBV2|-
CASGQGARNIQYF
TGTGCCAGCGGACAGGGGGCGAGGAACATTCAGTACTTC
>-|TRBJ2-1|TRBV5-4|-
CASSAQWGNYNEQFF
TGTGCCAGCAGCGCCCAATGGGGCAATTACAATGAGCAGTTCTTC
>-|TRBJ2-7|TRBV27|-
CASSQMGLTHSYEQYF
TGTGCCAGCAGTCAAATGGGACTGACTCACTCCTACGAGCAGTACTTC
>-|TRBJ1-1|TRBV9|-
CASSGTVNTEAFF
TGTGCCAGCAGCGGTACAGTGAACACTGAAGCTTTCTTT
>-|TRBJ1-2|TRBV6-5|-
CASSLTPRRVYGYTF
TGTGCCAGCAGCCTGACTCCCCGAAGAGTCTACGGCTACACCTTC
>-|TRBJ2-7|TRBV7-9|-
CASSLQGYEQYF
TGTGCCAGCAGCCTCCAAGGGTACGAGCAGTACTTC
>TRBD2|TRBJ2-1|TRBV11-2|-
CASSRTPGLAAYNEQFF
TGTGCCAGCAGCAGAACCCCGGGACTAGCGGCCTACAATGAGCAGTTCTTC
>-|TRBJ2-1|TRBV5-6|-
CASSWAYNEQFF
TGTGCCAGCAGCTGGGCCTACAATGAGCAGTTCTTC
>TRBD2|TRBJ2-1|TRBV6-5|-
CASSYLRGSDNEQFF
TGTGCCAGCAGTTACCTCCGCGGGAGTGACAATGAGCAGTTCTTC
>-|TRBJ2-2|TRBV6-6|-
CASAAFGGNTGELFF
TGTGCCAGCGCGGCCTTCGGGGGGAACACCGGGGAGCTGTTTTTT
>-|TRBJ2-7|TRBV4-3|-
CASSQEVGSSYEQYF
TGCGCCAGCAGCCAAGAGGTCGGAAGTTCCTACGAGCAGTACTTC
>TRBD2|TRBJ2-3|TRBV2|-
CASTSGRLRTDTQYF
TGTGCCAGCACTAGCGGGAGACTCCGCACAGATACGCAGTATTTT
>-|TRBJ2-7|TRBV27|-
CASSLTANYEQYF
TGTGCCAGCAGTCTGACAGCGAACTACGAGCAGTACTTC
>TRBD2|TRBJ2-7|TRBV7-8|-
CASSPVLAGGTYEQYF
TGTGCCAGCAGCCCCGTTCTAGCGGGAGGAACCTACGAGCAGTACTTC
>TRBD1|TRBJ2-6|TRBV28|-
CASSPRTGVYSGANVLTF
TGTGCCAGCAGCCCTCGGACAGGGGTGTACTCTGGGGCCAACGTCCTGACTTTC